These T cell receptor beta chains were read from a single sample in a study of human T cells and chemical hapten exposure. TCRdb reanalysed the RACE reads using MiXCR and keeps one entry per CDR3 protein. The sample records about 120,000 distinct CDR3 sequences, roughly 13% being singletons. The source material was whole blood, sampled in connection with sensitization to the hapten diphenylcyclopropenone (DPC). The source is a man younger than 30 with alopecia areata. Some clones in this sample may be carry-over from other donors' samples. The CDR3 runs from the conserved cysteine through the conserved F or W. D genes are given only for firm matches. Clone size, where shown, is once, few, many, or a class for clones that have expanded.

TRBV9	few	NA	TRBJ1-6	CASSVGGGYNSPLHF	TGTGCCAGCAGCGTAGGGGGAGGATATAATTCACCCCTCCACTTT
TRBV29-1	few	NA	TRBJ2-1	CSVLHNEQFF	TGCAGCGTTCTCCACAATGAGCAGTTCTTC
TRBV7-6	NA	NA	TRBJ1-4	CASSAPTSEKLFF	TGTGCCAGCAGCGCCCCGACATCGGAAAAACTGTTTTTT
TRBV28	NA	NA	TRBJ2-5	CASSYPTVTETQYF	TGTGCCAGCAGTTACCCGACGGTTACGGAGACCCAGTACTTC
TRBV28	many	NA	TRBJ1-6	CASSSASSPLHF	TGTGCCAGCAGTTCCGCCAGCTCACCCCTCCACTTT
TRBV6-4	NA	TRBD2	TRBJ2-1	CASSGLAGDYNEQFF	TGTGCCAGCAGTGGGCTAGCGGGGGACTACAATGAGCAGTTCTTC
TRBV6-2/TRBV6-3	NA	NA	TRBJ2-7	CASSYSGLRQYF	TGTGCCAGCAGTTACTCTGGGCTCCGGCAGTACTTC
TRBV3-1	NA	NA	TRBJ1-4	CASSQVLNEKLFF	TGTGCCAGCAGCCAAGTCTTAAATGAAAAACTGTTTTTT
TRBV2	few	TRBD1	TRBJ1-2	CASSNWDRGTGYTF	TGTGCCAGCAGTAATTGGGACAGGGGCACCGGCTACACCTTC
TRBV4-1	many	NA	TRBJ1-6	CASSQFADYNSPLHF	TGCGCCAGCAGCCAATTCGCAGATTATAATTCACCCCTCCACTTT
TRBV6-1	NA	NA	TRBJ1-2	CASSEGPNNYGYTF	TGTGCCAGCAGTGAAGGACCGAACAACTATGGCTACACCTTC